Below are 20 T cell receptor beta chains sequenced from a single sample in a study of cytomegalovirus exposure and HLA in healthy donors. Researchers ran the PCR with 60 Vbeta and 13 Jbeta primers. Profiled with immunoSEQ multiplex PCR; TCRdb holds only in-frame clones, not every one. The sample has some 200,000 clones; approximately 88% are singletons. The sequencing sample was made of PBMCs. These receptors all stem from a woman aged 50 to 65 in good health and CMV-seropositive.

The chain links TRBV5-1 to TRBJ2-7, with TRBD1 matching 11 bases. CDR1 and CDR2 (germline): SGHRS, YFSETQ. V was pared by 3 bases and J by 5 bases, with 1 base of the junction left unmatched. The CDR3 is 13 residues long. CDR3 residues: CASSSDRGHEQYF. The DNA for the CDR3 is TGCGCCAGCAGCTCGGACAGGGGGCACGAGCAGTACTTC.

CDR3 region: CASSLGDGGMNEKLFF. The CDR3 bases are TGTGCCAGCAGCTTAGGGGACGGAGGGATGAATGAAAAACTGTTTTTT. V usage is TRBV7-9 and J usage is TRBJ1-4; TRBD1 is a possible D gene (5 bases). Germline loops: CDR1 SEHNR, CDR2 FQNEAQ (reference sequence). With 1 base removed from V and 5 bases from J, the gap between germline ends came to 14 bases. This CDR3 has 16 amino acids.

The CDR3 is CASSQDSTGGEQFF. Here the CDR3 DNA reads TGTGCCAGCAGCCAAGATTCCACGGGAGGGGAGCAGTTCTTC. The chain links TRBV4-2 to TRBJ2-1, with 8 bases that match TRBD2. CDR3 length equals 14 residues. The germline V gene encodes CDR1 LGHNA and CDR2 YNFKEQ. The V gene end was trimmed by 0 bases and the J gene end by 10 bases; junction bases not matched to a gene: 5.

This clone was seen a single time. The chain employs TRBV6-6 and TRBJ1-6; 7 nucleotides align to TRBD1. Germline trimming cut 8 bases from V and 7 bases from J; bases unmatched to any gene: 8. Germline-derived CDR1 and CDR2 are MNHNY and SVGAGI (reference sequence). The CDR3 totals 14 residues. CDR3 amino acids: CASGPTGRNSPLHF. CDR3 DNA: TGTGCCAGCGGACCGACAGGGCGCAATTCACCCCTCCACTTT.

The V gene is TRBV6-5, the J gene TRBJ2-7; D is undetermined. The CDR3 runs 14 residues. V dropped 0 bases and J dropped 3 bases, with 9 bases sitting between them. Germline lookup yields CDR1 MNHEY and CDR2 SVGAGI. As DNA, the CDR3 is TGTGCCAGCAGTTACTCACAGCCTCACTACGAGCAGTACTTC. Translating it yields CASSYSQPHYEQYF.

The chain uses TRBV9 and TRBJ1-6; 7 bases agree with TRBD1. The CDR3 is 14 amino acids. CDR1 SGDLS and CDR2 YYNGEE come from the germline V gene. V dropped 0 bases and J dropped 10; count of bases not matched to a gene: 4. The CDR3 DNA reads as TGTGCCAGCAGCGTAGGAGGGGGCGAATCACCCCTCCACTTT. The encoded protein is CASSVGGGESPLHF. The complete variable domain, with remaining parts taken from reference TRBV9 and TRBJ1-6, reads DSGVTQTPKHLITATGQRVTLRCSPRSGDLSVYWYQQSLDQGLQFLIQYYNGEERAKGNILERFSAQQFPDLHSELNLSSLELGDSALYFCASSVGGGESPLHFGNGTRLTVT.

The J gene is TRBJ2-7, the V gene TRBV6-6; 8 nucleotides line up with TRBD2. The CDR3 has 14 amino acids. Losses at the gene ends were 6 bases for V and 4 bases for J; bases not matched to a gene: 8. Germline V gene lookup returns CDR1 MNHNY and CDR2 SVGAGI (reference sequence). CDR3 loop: CASSNGGAFYEQYF. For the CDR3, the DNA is TGTGCCAGCAGCAACGGGGGGGCTTTTTACGAGCAGTACTTC.

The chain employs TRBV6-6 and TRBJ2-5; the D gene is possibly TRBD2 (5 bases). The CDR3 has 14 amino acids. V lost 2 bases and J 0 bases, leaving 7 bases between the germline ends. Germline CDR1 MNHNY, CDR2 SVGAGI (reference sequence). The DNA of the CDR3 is TGTGCCAGCAGTTACCCGCGGGACCAAGAGACCCAGTACTTC. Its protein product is CASSYPRDQETQYF.

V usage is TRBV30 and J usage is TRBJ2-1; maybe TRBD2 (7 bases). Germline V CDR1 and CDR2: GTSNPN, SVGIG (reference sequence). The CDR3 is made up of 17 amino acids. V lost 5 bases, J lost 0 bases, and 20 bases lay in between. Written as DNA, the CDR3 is TGTGCCTGGTCCACGGGGGGAGGGGGGGGCTCCTACAATGAGCAGTTCTTC. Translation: CAWSTGGGGGSYNEQFF. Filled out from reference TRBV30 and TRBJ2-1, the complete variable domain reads SQTIHQWPATLVQPVGSPLSLECTVEGTSNPNLYWYRQAAGRGLQLLFYSVGIGQISSEVPQNLSASRPQDRQFILSSKKLLLSDSGFYLCAWSTGGGGGSYNEQFFGPGTRLTVL.

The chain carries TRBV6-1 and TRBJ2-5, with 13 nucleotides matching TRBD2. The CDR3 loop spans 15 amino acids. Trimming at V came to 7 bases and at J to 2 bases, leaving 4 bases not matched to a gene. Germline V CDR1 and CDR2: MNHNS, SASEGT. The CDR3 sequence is CASMGLAGSQETQYF. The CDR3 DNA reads TGTGCCAGCATGGGACTAGCGGGAAGTCAAGAGACCCAGTACTTC.

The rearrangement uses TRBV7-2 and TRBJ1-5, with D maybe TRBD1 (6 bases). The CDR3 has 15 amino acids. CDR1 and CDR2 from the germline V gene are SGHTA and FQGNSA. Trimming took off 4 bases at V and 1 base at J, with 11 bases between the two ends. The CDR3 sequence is CASSSTGMSNQPQHF. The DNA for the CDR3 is TGTGCCAGCAGCTCCACAGGGATGAGCAATCAGCCCCAGCATTTT.

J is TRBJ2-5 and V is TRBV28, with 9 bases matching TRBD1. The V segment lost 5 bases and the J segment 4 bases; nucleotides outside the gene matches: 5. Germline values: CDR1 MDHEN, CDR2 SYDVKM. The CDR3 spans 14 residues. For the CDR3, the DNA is TGTGCCAGCAGTCCCAAGGACAGGGGAGAGACCCAGTACTTC. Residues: CASSPKDRGETQYF.

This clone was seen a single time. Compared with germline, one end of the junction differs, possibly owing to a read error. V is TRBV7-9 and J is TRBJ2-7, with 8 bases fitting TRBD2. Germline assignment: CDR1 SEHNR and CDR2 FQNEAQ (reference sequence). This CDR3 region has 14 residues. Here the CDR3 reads CSSSLLAGTYEQYF. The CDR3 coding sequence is TGTTCCAGCAGCTTATTAGCGGGGACCTACGAGCAGTACTTC.

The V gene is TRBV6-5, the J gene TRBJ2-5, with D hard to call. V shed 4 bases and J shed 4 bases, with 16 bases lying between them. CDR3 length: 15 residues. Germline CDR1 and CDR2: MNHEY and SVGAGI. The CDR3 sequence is CASSSSQVNVETQYF. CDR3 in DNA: TGTGCCAGCAGTTCCTCGCAGGTTAACGTAGAGACCCAGTACTTC.

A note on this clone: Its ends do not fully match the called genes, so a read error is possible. CDR3 DNA sequence: TGTGCCAGCAGCTTGGGAGGGGCCCAATTCTTC. Its protein product is CASSLGGAQFF. This sequence joins TRBV11-2 and TRBJ2-7; 7 bases fit TRBD2. The length of the CDR3 is 11 residues. The germline V gene has CDR1 SGHAT and CDR2 FQNNGV.

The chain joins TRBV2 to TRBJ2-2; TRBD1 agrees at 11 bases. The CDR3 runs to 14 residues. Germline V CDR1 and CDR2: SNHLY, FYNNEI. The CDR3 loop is CATRGQGATGELFF. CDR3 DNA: TGTGCAACCAGAGGACAGGGGGCCACCGGGGAGCTGTTTTTT.

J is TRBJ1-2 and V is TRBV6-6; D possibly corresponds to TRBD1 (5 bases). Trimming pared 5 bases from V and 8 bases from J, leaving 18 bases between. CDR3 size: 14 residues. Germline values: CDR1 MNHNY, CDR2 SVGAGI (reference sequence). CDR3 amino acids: CASSVSGRAGGYTF. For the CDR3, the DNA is TGTGCCAGCAGTGTCTCCGGCAGGGCGGGAGGCTACACCTTC.

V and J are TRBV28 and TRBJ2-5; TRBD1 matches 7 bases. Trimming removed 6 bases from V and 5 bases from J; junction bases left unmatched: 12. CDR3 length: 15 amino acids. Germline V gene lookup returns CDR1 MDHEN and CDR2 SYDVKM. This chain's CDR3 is CASSRSTGQSETQYF. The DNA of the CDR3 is TGTGCCAGCAGCCGATCGACGGGACAGTCGGAGACCCAGTACTTC.

The CDR3 protein is CASTGVRGQPQHF. The CDR3 DNA follows: TGTGCCAGCACAGGGGTTAGGGGGCAGCCCCAGCATTTT. The chain recombines TRBV28 with TRBJ1-5; a weak D match, TRBD1 (6 bases). V lost 7 bases and J lost 7, with 14 bases in between. This CDR3 region has 13 residues. Germline loops: CDR1 MDHEN, CDR2 SYDVKM.

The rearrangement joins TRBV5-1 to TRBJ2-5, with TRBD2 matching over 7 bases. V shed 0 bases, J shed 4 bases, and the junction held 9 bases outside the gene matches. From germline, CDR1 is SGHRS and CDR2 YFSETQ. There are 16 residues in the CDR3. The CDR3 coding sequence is TGCGCCAGCAGCTTGGCCGATGGGGGGGTTAGAGAGACCCAGTACTTC. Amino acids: CASSLADGGVRETQYF.